The T cell receptor beta chain described here comes from a study of OX40 agonist ivuxolimab in advanced cancers. Study as a whole: Patients were given ivuxolimab, an antibody that agonizes OX40 (CD134). Participants averaged 60 years of age (range about 23 to 80) and were over 75% male.

The length of the CDR3 is 15 residues. Per germline, CDR1 KGHSH and CDR2 LQKENI. The trim removed 3 bases at V and 8 bases at J, leaving 8 bases unmatched. This clone has more than one count but fewer than ten. Sequencing used immunoSEQ multiplex PCR; TCRdb keeps in-frame clones, though not all of them. The sample contains approximately 66,000 clones, 85% of which appear only once. The rearrangement uses TRBV18 and TRBJ1-4, with 8 bases fitting TRBD1. The material was CD4+ or CD8+ T cells sorted from blood, obtained in a trial of the OX40 agonist ivuxolimab. The sequence derives from an adult with an advanced solid tumor such as melanoma, head and neck, liver or kidney cancer. CDR3 sequence reads: CASSPADREGEKLFF. For the CDR3, the DNA is TGTGCCAGCTCACCCGCGGACAGGGAGGGGGAAAAACTGTTTTTT.